Listed below are T cell receptor beta chains from one sample, sequenced in a study of blood T cell repertoires in COVID-19. This table comes from immunoSEQ multiplex PCR, and its TCRdb copy is limited to in-frame clones, with some not included. Among about 140,000 clones listed, over 75% were seen once. Sequenced: PBMCs or T cells enriched from blood (not recorded which). The source of these receptors is a man aged 45 to 65 in a cohort exposed to, infected with or recovered from COVID-19 (not recorded which). The CDR3 runs from the conserved cysteine through the conserved F or W. The D gene is left open where the match is weak. Clone size is given for some rows only: seen once, a few or many times, or a class if the clone is expanded.

J gene	D gene	clone size	V gene	CDR3 protein	CDR3 DNA
TRBJ1-1	NA	NA	TRBV30	CAWSVQGVRVTEAFF	TGTGCCTGGAGTGTACAGGGAGTGAGGGTTACTGAAGCTTTCTTT
TRBJ2-7	NA	NA	TRBV4-1	CASSQALGAPEQYF	TGCGCCAGCAGCCAAGCCCTCGGAGCGCCCGAGCAGTACTTC
TRBJ1-6	TRBD1	NA	TRBV14	CASSQDRGYSPLHF	TGTGCCAGCAGCCAAGACAGGGGGTACTCACCCCTCCACTTT
TRBJ1-1	TRBD1	NA	TRBV5-4	CASSSTGTEGTAFF	TGTGCCAGCAGCAGTACCGGGACAGAGGGCACAGCTTTCTTT
TRBJ2-5	NA	once	TRBV3-1/TRBV3-2	CASSQPGALQSRDF	TGTGCCAGCAGCCAACCTGGGGCCCTCCAGTCAAGGGACTTC
TRBJ1-1	NA	once	TRBV7-6	CASSSRGSGNTEAFF	TGTGCCAGCAGCTCACGAGGGTCGGGGAACACTGAAGCTTTCTTT
TRBJ2-7	TRBD1	few	TRBV9	CASSGGQGALEQYF	TGTGCCAGCAGCGGCGGACAGGGGGCGCTTGAGCAGTACTTC
TRBJ1-6	NA	once	TRBV18	CASSPDSNSPLHF	TGTGCCAGCTCACCCGACAGCAATTCACCCCTCCACTTT
TRBJ1-5	TRBD1	NA	TRBV19	CASSRQGSNQPQHF	TGTGCCAGTAGCCGACAGGGCAGCAATCAGCCCCAGCATTTT
TRBJ2-1	TRBD2	NA	TRBV7-3	CASSSRTSGTHNEQFF	TGTGCCAGCAGCTCCCGGACTAGCGGGACCCACAATGAGCAGTTCTTC
TRBJ1-2	NA	NA	TRBV19	CASSTRQAFGYGYTF	TGTGCCAGTAGTACCCGACAGGCTTTTGGCTATGGCTACACCTTC
TRBJ1-4	TRBD1	NA	TRBV3-1/TRBV3-2	CASRQGTNEKLFF	TGTGCCAGCCGACAGGGGACTAATGAAAAACTGTTTTTT
TRBJ2-3	TRBD1	NA	TRBV18	CASSPTGPDTQYF	TGTGCCAGCTCCCCGACAGGGCCAGATACGCAGTATTTT
TRBJ1-3	NA	NA	TRBV19	CASSIARHSGNTIYF	TGTGCCAGTAGTATAGCGCGACACTCTGGAAACACCATATATTTT
TRBJ2-1	TRBD1	NA	TRBV11-3	CASSRAGTGYPNEQFF	TGTGCCAGCAGCCGAGCCGGGACAGGGTACCCCAATGAGCAGTTCTTC
TRBJ2-4	TRBD2	NA	TRBV5-6	CASSGTSGKNIQYF	TGTGCCAGCAGCGGTACTAGCGGGAAAAACATTCAGTACTTC
TRBJ2-2	TRBD2	NA	TRBV9	CASSVGGLAGGELFF	TGTGCCAGCAGCGTAGGTGGTCTAGCGGGAGGGGAGCTGTTTTTT
TRBJ2-5	NA	NA	TRBV5-1	CASSLAVVGPFQETQYF	TGCGCCAGCAGCTTGGCCGTTGTTGGGCCTTTCCAAGAGACCCAGTACTTC
TRBJ1-2	TRBD1	NA	TRBV3-1/TRBV3-2	CASSPRGRLRDYGYTF	TGTGCCAGCAGCCCGAGGGGGCGGCTCCGGGACTATGGCTACACCTTC
TRBJ1-4	NA	NA	TRBV3-1/TRBV3-2	CASSQRTGDSEKLFF	TGTGCCAGCAGCCAGAGGACGGGGGATAGTGAAAAACTGTTTTTT
TRBJ1-2	NA	NA	TRBV24-1	CATSDPSRGYYGYTF	TGTGCCACCAGTGACCCGTCGCGGGGGTACTATGGCTACACCTTC
TRBJ1-4	NA	NA	TRBV19	CASSPRQSATNEKLFF	TGTGCCAGTAGTCCTAGACAGTCTGCAACTAATGAAAAACTGTTTTTT
TRBJ1-2	NA	NA	TRBV6-5	CAISGGYGYTF	TGTGCCATCTCCGGGGGGTATGGCTACACCTTC
TRBJ2-1	NA	NA	TRBV28	CASSLGRWYEQFF	TGTGCCAGCAGTTTAGGCAGGTGGTATGAGCAGTTCTTC
TRBJ2-1	NA	NA	TRBV3-1/TRBV3-2	CASSLSSYNEQFF	TGTGCCAGCAGCCTCAGCTCCTACAATGAGCAGTTCTTC
TRBJ2-7	TRBD1	NA	TRBV28	CANADRAGEQYF	TGTGCCAACGCGGACAGGGCTGGCGAGCAGTACTTC
TRBJ2-4	TRBD2	NA	TRBV4-2	CASSQAGLGNIQYF	TGTGCCAGCAGCCAAGCTGGACTAGGGAACATTCAGTACTTC
TRBJ1-6	NA	NA	TRBV21-1	CASSMGQGDPSPLHF	TGTGCCAGCAGCATGGGACAGGGAGACCCTTCACCCCTCCACTTT
TRBJ1-6	NA	NA	TRBV11-2	CASSLGDNNSPLHF	TGTGCCAGCAGCTTAGGGGACAATAATTCACCCCTCCACTTT
TRBJ2-7	TRBD1	NA	TRBV5-1	CASSARQGPYEQYF	TGCGCCAGCAGCGCCCGACAGGGTCCCTACGAGCAGTACTTC
TRBJ2-1	TRBD2	NA	TRBV7-3	CASSLTASGSVYYNEQFF	TGTGCCAGCAGCTTAACGGCTAGCGGGAGTGTTTACTACAATGAGCAGTTCTTC
TRBJ1-1	NA	NA	TRBV9	CASTPPGRDTEAFF	TGTGCCAGCACCCCTCCAGGGAGGGACACTGAAGCTTTCTTT
TRBJ2-1	TRBD2	NA	TRBV11-2	CASSSLAGAYNEQFF	TGTGCCAGCAGCTCCCTAGCGGGGGCCTACAATGAGCAGTTCTTC
TRBJ2-2	NA	NA	TRBV7-2	CASSLNVLLRGELFF	TGTGCCAGCAGCTTAAACGTTCTTTTGAGAGGGGAGCTGTTTTTT
TRBJ1-1	NA	once	TRBV7-8	CASSLAGRQSAFF	TGTGCCAGCAGCTTAGCGGGCAGACAGTCGGCTTTCTTT
TRBJ2-5	TRBD1	NA	TRBV11-3	CASSRDRQETQYF	TGTGCCAGCAGCCGGGACAGGCAAGAGACCCAGTACTTC
TRBJ2-7	NA	NA	TRBV5-6	CASSLLLGPEQYF	TGTGCCAGCAGCTTGTTATTGGGGCCGGAGCAGTACTTC
TRBJ2-3	TRBD2	NA	TRBV6-4	CASSRGLASTDTQYF	TGTGCCAGCAGCAGGGGACTAGCTAGCACAGATACGCAGTATTTT
TRBJ1-6	NA	NA	TRBV27	CASSLDRINSPLHF	TGTGCCAGCAGCCTCGACAGGATTAATTCACCCCTCCACTTT
TRBJ2-5	TRBD2	few	TRBV5-4	CASSGAGLAGEETQYF	TGTGCCAGCAGCGGGGCGGGACTAGCGGGGGAAGAGACCCAGTACTTC
TRBJ2-5	TRBD2	NA	TRBV10-2	CASKAGGWETQYF	TGCGCCAGCAAAGCGGGAGGTTGGGAGACCCAGTACTTC
TRBJ1-4	NA	NA	TRBV28	CASSWAGTTNEKLFF	TGTGCCAGCAGTTGGGCAGGAACTACTAATGAAAAACTGTTTTTT
TRBJ1-6	NA	NA	TRBV7-9	CASSLRGGNSPLHF	TGTGCCAGCAGCTTGAGGGGAGGTAATTCACCCCTCCACTTT
TRBJ2-5	TRBD1	NA	TRBV9	CASSVMTGGVETQYF	TGTGCCAGCAGCGTAATGACAGGGGGCGTGGAGACCCAGTACTTC
TRBJ1-2	NA	NA	TRBV11-2	CASSGQLAYGYTF	TGTGCCAGCAGCGGACAGTTGGCCTATGGCTACACCTTC
TRBJ2-7	NA	NA	TRBV2	CASNSGVARGEQYF	TGTGCCAGCAACTCAGGGGTAGCGAGGGGCGAGCAGTACTTC
TRBJ2-3	TRBD2	few	TRBV7-8	CASSLMGLATKDTQYF	TGTGCCAGCAGCTTAATGGGACTAGCGACGAAGGATACGCAGTATTTT
TRBJ2-2	NA	NA	TRBV27	CASMGQNTGELFF	TGTGCCAGCATGGGACAGAACACCGGGGAGCTGTTTTTT
TRBJ1-1	NA	NA	TRBV15	CATSRGGRTEAFF	TGTGCCACCAGCAGGGGTGGGAGAACTGAAGCTTTCTTT
TRBJ1-1	TRBD1	NA	TRBV18	CASSPDRGTEAFF	TGTGCCAGCTCACCGGACAGGGGCACTGAAGCTTTCTTT
TRBJ2-3	NA	NA	TRBV4-1	CASSQSGLRTDTQYF	TGCGCCAGCAGCCAAAGCGGACTCCGCACAGATACGCAGTATTTT
TRBJ1-4	TRBD1	NA	TRBV7-9	CASSYTGGGGEKLFF	TGTGCCAGCAGTTATACAGGGGGCGGCGGTGAAAAACTGTTTTTT